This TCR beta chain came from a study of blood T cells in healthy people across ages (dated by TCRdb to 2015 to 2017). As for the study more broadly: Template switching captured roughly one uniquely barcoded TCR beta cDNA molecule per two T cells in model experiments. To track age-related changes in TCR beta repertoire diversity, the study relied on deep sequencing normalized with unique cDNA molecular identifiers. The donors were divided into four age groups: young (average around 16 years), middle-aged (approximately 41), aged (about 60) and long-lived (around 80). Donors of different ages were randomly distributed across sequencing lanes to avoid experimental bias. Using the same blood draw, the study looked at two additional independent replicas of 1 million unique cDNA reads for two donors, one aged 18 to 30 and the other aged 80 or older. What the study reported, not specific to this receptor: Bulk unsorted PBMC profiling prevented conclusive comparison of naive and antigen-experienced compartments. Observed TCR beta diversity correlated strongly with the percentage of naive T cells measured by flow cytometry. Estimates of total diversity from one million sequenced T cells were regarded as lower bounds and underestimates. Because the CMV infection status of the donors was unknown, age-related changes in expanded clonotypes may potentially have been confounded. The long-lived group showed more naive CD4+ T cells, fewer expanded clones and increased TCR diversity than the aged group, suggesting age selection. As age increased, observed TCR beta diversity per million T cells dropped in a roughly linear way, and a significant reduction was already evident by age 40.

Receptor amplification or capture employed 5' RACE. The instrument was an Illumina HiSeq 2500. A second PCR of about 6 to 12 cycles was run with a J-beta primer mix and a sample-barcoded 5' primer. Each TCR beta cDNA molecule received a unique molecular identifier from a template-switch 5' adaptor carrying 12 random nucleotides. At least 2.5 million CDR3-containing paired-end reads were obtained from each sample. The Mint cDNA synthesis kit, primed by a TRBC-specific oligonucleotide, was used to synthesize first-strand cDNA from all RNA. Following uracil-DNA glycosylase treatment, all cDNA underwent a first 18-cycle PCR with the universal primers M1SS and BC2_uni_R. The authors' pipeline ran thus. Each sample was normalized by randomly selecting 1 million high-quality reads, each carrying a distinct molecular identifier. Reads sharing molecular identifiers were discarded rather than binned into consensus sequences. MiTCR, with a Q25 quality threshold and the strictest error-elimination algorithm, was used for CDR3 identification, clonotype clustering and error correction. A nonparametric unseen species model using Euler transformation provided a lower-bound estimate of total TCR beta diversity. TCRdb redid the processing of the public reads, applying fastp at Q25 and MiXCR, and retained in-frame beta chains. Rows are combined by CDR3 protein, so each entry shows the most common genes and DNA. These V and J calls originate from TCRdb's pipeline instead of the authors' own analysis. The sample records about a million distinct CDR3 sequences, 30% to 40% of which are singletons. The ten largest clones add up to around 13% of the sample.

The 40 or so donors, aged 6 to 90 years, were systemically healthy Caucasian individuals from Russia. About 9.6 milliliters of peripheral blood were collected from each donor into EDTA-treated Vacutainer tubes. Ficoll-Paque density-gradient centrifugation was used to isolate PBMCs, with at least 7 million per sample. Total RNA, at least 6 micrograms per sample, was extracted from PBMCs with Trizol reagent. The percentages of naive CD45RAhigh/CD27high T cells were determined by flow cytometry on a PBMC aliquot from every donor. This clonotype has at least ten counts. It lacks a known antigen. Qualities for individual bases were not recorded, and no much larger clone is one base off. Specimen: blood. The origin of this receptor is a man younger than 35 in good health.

The CDR3 protein: CASRHSPSVGEQFF. The DNA sequence is TGCGCCAGCAGACATTCTCCTAGCGTGGGAGAGCAGTTCTTC. The chain is encoded by TRBV4-1 joined to TRBJ2-1; D gene: possibly TRBD2, on 6 matching bases. There are 14 amino acids in the CDR3, from cysteine to phenylalanine inclusive. The DNA shown is the 42-base CDR3, in frame from base 1. Looking up the germline V gene yields CDR1 MGHRA and CDR2 YSYEKL. Cut back by 6 bases and 10 bases, the V and J ends lie 19 bases apart.